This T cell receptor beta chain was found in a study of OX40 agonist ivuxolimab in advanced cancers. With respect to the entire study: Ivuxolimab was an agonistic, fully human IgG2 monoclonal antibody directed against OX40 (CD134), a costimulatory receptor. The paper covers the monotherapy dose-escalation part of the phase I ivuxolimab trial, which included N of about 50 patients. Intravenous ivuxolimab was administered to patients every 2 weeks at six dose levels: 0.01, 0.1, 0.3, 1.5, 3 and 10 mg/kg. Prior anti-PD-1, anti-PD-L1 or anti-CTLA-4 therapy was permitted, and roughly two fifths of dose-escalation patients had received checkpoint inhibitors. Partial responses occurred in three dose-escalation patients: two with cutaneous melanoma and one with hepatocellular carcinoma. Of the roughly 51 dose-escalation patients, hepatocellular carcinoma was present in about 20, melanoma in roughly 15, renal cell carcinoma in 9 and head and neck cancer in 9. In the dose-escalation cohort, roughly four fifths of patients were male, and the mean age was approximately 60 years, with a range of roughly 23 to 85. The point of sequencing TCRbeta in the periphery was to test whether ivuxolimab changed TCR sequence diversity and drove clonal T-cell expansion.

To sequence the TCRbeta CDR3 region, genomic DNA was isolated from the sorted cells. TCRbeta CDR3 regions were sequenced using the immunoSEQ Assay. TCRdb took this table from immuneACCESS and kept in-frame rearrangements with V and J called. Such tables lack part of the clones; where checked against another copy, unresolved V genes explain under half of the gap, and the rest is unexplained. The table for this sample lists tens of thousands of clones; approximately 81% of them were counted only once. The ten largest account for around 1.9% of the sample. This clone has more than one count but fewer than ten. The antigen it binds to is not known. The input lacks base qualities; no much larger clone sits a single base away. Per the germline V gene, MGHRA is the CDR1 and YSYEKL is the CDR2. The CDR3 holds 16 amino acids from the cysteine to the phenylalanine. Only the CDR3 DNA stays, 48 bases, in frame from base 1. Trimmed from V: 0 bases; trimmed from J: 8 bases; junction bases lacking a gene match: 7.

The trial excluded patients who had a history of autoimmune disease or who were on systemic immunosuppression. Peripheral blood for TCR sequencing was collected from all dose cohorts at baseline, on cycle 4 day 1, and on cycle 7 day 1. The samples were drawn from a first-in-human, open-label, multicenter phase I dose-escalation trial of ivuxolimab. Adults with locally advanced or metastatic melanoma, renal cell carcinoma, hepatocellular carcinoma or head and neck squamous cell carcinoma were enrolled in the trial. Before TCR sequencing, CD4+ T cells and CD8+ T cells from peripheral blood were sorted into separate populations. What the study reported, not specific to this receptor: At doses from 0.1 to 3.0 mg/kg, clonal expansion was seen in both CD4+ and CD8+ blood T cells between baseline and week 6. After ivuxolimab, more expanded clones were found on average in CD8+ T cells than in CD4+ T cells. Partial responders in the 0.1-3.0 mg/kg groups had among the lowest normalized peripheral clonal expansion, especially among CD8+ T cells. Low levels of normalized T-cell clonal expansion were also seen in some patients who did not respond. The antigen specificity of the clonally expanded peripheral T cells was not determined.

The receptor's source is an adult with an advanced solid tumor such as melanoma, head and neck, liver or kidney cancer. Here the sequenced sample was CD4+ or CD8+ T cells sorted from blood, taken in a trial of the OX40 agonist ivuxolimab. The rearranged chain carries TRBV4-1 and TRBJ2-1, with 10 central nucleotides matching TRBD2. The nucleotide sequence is TGCGCCAGCAGCCAAGATCGGCTAGCGGGAGTCTATGAGCAGTTCTTC. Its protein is CASSQDRLAGVYEQFF.